Listed below are T cell receptor beta chains from one sample, sequenced in a study of PD-1 blockade in mismatch repair-deficient tumors. No antigen has been assigned to these receptors. Sequencing used immunoSEQ multiplex PCR; TCRdb keeps in-frame clones, though not all of them. The sample contains approximately 13,000 clones, 84% of which appear only once. Sequenced material: cells cultured in vitro, taken from a patient treated with pembrolizumab. The receptors here all came from an adult with mismatch repair-deficient cancer. Both conserved end residues are part of each CDR3. The D gene is left open where the match is weak. Expanded clones are given a class, and other clones once, few, many or no size at all.

>TRBV27|.|TRBJ2-2|.
CASRGFGTGELFF
TGTGCCAGCAGGGGGTTCGGCACCGGGGAGCTGTTTTTT
>TRBV6-4|TRBD1|TRBJ2-3|.
CASSDSQGADTQYF
TGTGCCAGCAGTGACTCCCAGGGGGCAGATACGCAGTATTTT
>TRBV14|.|TRBJ1-2|.
CASSQVAGFYGYTF
TGTGCCAGCAGCCAAGTAGCGGGCTTCTATGGCTACACCTTC
>TRBV7-3|.|TRBJ1-1|.
CASSSFRDTEAFF
TGTGCCAGCAGTTCCTTCCGGGACACTGAAGCTTTCTTT
>TRBV2|.|TRBJ2-7|.
CASSEGTAYEQYF
TGTGCCAGCAGCGAAGGGACGGCCTACGAGCAGTACTTC
>TRBV5-1|.|TRBJ1-2|.
CASSLVPGDYGYTF
TGCGCCAGCAGCTTGGTCCCAGGGGACTATGGCTACACCTTC
>TRBV27|.|TRBJ2-7|few
CASSLNRYYEQYF
TGTGCCAGCAGTTTAAACAGATACTACGAGCAGTACTTC
>TRBV10-3|TRBD2|TRBJ2-3|.
CAISELAGPADTQYF
TGTGCCATCAGTGAGTTAGCGGGACCCGCAGATACGCAGTATTTT
>TRBV19|.|TRBJ1-2|.
CASSMKVTYGYTF
TGTGCCAGTAGTATGAAAGTAACCTATGGCTACACCTTC
>TRBV27|.|TRBJ2-2|.
CASNTLANTGELFF
TGTGCCAGCAACACCCTCGCGAACACCGGGGAGCTGTTTTTT
>TRBV6-4|.|TRBJ2-2|.
CASSDSAQENTGELFF
TGTGCCAGCAGTGACTCGGCGCAGGAGAACACCGGGGAGCTGTTTTTT
>TRBV2|.|TRBJ2-3|.
CASSEPQGSDTQYF
TGTGCCAGCAGTGAACCCCAGGGGTCAGATACGCAGTATTTT
>TRBV10-3|.|TRBJ2-7|.
CAISEGGATYEQYF
TGTGCCATCAGTGAAGGCGGGGCGACCTACGAGCAGTACTTC
>TRBV19|.|TRBJ2-3|.
CASSRTGRLRIDTQYF
TGTGCCAGTAGTAGAACAGGGCGTCTCCGAATAGATACGCAGTATTTT
>TRBV18|.|TRBJ2-5|.
CASTAGRQETQYF
TGTGCCAGCACTGCAGGGCGACAAGAGACCCAGTACTTC
>TRBV19|.|TRBJ2-7|.
CASRQGAGIPGEQYF
TGTGCCAGTAGGCAGGGAGCGGGCATACCAGGAGAGCAGTACTTC
>TRBV18|TRBD2|TRBJ2-7|.
CASSPGSGSYEQYF
TGTGCCAGCTCACCAGGCAGCGGGAGCTACGAGCAGTACTTC
>TRBV2|.|TRBJ2-5|.
CASSEDRIQETQYF
TGTGCCAGCAGTGAAGATCGGATTCAAGAGACCCAGTACTTC
>TRBV7-8|.|TRBJ1-1|.
CASSPKQRMNTEAFF
TGTGCCAGCAGCCCGAAACAGAGAATGAACACTGAAGCTTTCTTT
>TRBV2|.|TRBJ1-3|.
CASSEGGIGNTIYF
TGTGCCAGCAGTGAAGGGGGAATCGGAAACACCATATATTTT
>TRBV23-1|.|TRBJ2-7|.
CASGSGGFYEQYF
TGCGCCAGCGGCAGCGGCGGGTTCTACGAGCAGTACTTC
>TRBV5-1|TRBD2|TRBJ2-3|.
CASSSGLAGAGDTQYF
TGCGCCAGCAGCTCGGGACTAGCGGGAGCCGGAGATACGCAGTATTTT
>TRBV6-5|.|TRBJ2-5|.
CASSRGREAQYF
TGTGCCAGCAGTCGGGGGAGAGAGGCCCAGTACTTC
>TRBV6-5|.|TRBJ1-5|.
CASSPPGGSNQPQHF
TGTGCCAGCAGCCCTCCTGGAGGGAGCAATCAGCCCCAGCATTTT
>TRBV6-5|TRBD1|TRBJ1-1|once
CASSAGDRNTEAFF
TGTGCCAGCAGCGCCGGGGACAGGAACACTGAAGCTTTCTTT
>TRBV7-9|TRBD1|TRBJ2-1|.
CASSFPSAGTGRNNEQFF
TGTGCCAGCAGCTTCCCCTCAGCCGGGACAGGGAGGAACAATGAGCAGTTCTTC
>TRBV27|TRBD1|TRBJ1-5|.
CAINRDRGGGGNQPQHF
TGTGCCATCAACCGGGACAGGGGGGGAGGAGGCAATCAGCCCCAGCATTTT
>TRBV9|.|TRBJ2-3|.
CASSVTGGAVTDTQYF
TGTGCCAGCAGCGTAACCGGGGGCGCAGTCACAGATACGCAGTATTTT
>TRBV18|TRBD1|TRBJ2-6|.
CASSPRQGISGANVLTF
TGTGCCAGCTCACCAAGACAGGGGATCTCTGGGGCCAACGTCCTGACTTTC
>TRBV7-9|TRBD2|TRBJ2-1|.
CASSLSRLAGAGQFF
TGTGCCAGCAGCTTATCGAGACTAGCGGGAGCAGGGCAGTTCTTC